This T cell receptor beta chain was identified in a study of radiotherapy plus CTLA-4 blockade in lung cancer. Study context: For roughly 19% of patients, objective responses occurred, and around 31% had disease control. Findings and caveats of the study: TCR clones from tumors expanded in blood after radiotherapy plus ipilimumab. Among reported predictors of response, early blood T cell clone dynamics with interferon-beta performed best.

Concerning this clone itself: The antigen is undetermined.

The CDR3 length is 14 residues. Germline V gene data show CDR1 as GTSNPN and CDR2 as SVGIG (reference sequence). V dropped 1 base and J dropped 4 bases, with 12 bases sitting between them. The data were produced by immunoSEQ multiplex PCR, yet TCRdb's version contains in-frame clones alone and is incomplete. This sample has about 38,000 clones, with 70% to 85% found just once. Participants had chemo-refractory metastatic non-small-cell lung cancer and were treated with focal radiation plus ipilimumab CTLA-4 blockade. This receptor was identified in a human donor with non-small cell lung cancer who had stable disease on radiotherapy plus ipilimumab. The V call is TRBV30, the J call TRBJ2-3; the D gene is possibly TRBD1 (6 bases). Sequencing used peripheral blood, obtained from a patient treated with radiotherapy plus ipilimumab. The CDR3 DNA reads TGTGCCTGGAGTGAGGACAGAAGCGCAGATACGCAGTATTTT. Translating it yields CAWSEDRSADTQYF.